This T cell receptor (beta chain) was found in a study of blood T cell repertoires in COVID-19. Study at large: Researchers got acute and convalescent COVID-19 samples from the United States, Italy and Spain. The cDNA or gDNA used as material had been derived from T cells, B-cell-depleted T cells, or PBMCs.

As processed by the authors: From reference gene primer amplification, estimates of nucleated cell counts were derived. The table came from immunoSEQ multiplex PCR; TCRdb's copy has only in-frame clones and leaves some out. Clone size and V and J calls were adopted from that table, with D and trimming inferred from the DNA. This sample carries about 270,000 clones, approximately 89% of them seen once, and the ten largest clones take approximately 9.7%. CDR1 and CDR2 (germline): MNHEY, SMNVEV (reference sequence). V lost 2 bases to trimming and J lost 8 bases; unmatched junction nucleotides: 9. There are 15 residues in the CDR3.

The sample comprised peripheral blood. The chain couples TRBV27 to TRBJ1-2; 9 bases are a match to TRBD1. The sequence came from a man aged 35-49 years with active or convalescent COVID-19. CDR3: CASSLQTGGLSGYTF. The CDR3 nucleotides are TGTGCCAGCAGTTTACAGACAGGGGGTCTCTCGGGCTACACCTTC.